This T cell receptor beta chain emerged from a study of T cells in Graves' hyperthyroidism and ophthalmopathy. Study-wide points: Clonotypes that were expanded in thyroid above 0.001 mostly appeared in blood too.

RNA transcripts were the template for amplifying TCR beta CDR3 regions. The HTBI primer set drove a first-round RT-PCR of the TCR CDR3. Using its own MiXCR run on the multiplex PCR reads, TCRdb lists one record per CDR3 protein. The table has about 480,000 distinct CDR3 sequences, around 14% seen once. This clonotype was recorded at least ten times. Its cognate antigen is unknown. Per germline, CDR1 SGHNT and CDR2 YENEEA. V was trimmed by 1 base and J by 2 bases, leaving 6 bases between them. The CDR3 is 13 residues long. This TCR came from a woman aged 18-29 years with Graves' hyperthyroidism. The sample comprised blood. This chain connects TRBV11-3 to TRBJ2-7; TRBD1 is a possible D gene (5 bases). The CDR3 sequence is CASSLAGPYEQYF. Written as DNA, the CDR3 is TGTGCCAGCAGCTTAGCAGGGCCCTACGAGCAGTACTTC.